This TCR beta chain derives from a study of blood T cell repertoires in COVID-19. Across the study: COVID-19 samples from acute and convalescent phases originated in the United States, Italy and Spain. T cells, B-cell-depleted T cells, or PBMCs provided the cDNA or gDNA that served as material.

In the original workflow: Researchers report that nucleated cell counts were estimated from reference gene primer amplification. Profiled with immunoSEQ multiplex PCR; TCRdb holds only in-frame clones, not every one. Clone size and the V and J calls come from that table; the DNA yielded D and trimming. This table has about 100,000 clones, about four fifths appearing once. Per germline, CDR1 SGDLS and CDR2 YYNGEE. J lost 0 bases, V lost 2 bases, and 8 bases had no gene match. CDR3 size: 19 residues. This sequence originates from an elderly woman with active or convalescent COVID-19. The sample taken for sequencing was peripheral blood. This chain connects TRBV9 to TRBJ2-1, with 13 bases matching TRBD2. The CDR3, as DNA: TGTGCCAGCAGCGTCCGGGGGACTAGCGGGAAAACCTCCTACAATGAGCAGTTCTTC. Amino acid sequence: CASSVRGTSGKTSYNEQFF.